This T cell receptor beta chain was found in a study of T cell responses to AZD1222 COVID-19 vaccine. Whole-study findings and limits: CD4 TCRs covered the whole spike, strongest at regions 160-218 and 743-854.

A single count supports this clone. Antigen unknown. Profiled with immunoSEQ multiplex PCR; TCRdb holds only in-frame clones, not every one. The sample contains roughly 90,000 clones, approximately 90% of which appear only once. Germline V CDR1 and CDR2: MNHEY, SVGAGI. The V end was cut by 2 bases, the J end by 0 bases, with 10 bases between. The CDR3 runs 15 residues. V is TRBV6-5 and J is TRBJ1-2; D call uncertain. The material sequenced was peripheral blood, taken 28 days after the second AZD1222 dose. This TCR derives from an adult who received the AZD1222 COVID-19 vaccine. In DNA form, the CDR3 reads TGTGCCAGCAGTTACACGTCAGGAGCTAACTATGGCTACACCTTC. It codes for CASSYTSGANYGYTF.